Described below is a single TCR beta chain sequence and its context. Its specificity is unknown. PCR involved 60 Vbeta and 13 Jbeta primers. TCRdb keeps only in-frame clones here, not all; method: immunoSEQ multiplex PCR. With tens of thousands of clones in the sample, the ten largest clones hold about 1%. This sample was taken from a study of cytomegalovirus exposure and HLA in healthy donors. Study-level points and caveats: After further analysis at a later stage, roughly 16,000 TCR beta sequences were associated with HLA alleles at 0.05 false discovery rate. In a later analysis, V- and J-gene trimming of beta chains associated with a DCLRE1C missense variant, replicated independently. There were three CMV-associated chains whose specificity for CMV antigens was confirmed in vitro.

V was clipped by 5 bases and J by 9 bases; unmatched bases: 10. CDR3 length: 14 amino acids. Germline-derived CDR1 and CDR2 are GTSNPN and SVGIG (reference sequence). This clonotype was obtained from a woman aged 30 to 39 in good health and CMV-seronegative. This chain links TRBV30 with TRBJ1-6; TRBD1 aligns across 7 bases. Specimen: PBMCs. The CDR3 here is CAWSPGQAVSPLHF. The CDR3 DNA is TGTGCCTGGTCTCCCGGACAGGCGGTTTCACCCCTCCACTTT.